This T cell receptor beta chain was identified in a study of tumor-infiltrating lymphocytes in oesophageal squamous cell carcinoma. This clonotype was observed many times. J lost 3 bases, V lost 4 bases, and 7 bases had no gene match. The length of the CDR3 is 17 residues. Germline-derived CDR1 and CDR2 are SGHRS and YFSETQ. TCRdb redid the calling of the PCR reads with MiXCR, one entry per CDR3 protein. The sample includes about 11,000 distinct CDR3 sequences, over 50% seen only once; the top ten take 35%. Material: esophageal tumor tissue. The clonotype was recovered from a male donor with esophageal squamous cell carcinoma. The chain joins TRBV5-1 to TRBJ2-3; 14 bases match TRBD2. The CDR3 region has the DNA TGCGCCAGCAGCCCCACCCGACTAGCGGGAGGGACAGATACGCAGTATTTT. Translating gives CASSPTRLAGGTDTQYF.